This paragraph covers one T cell receptor (beta chain) sequence. CDR1 is LNHDA and CDR2 is SQIVND in the germline V gene (reference sequence). Deletions cut 9 bases from V and 5 bases from J, with 14 bases between. This CDR3 contains 13 residues. The data belong to a study of shared clonotypes between healthy human individuals. Here immunoSEQ multiplex PCR was the method, and the copy in TCRdb shows in-frame clones only, minus some. Of about 1.5 million clones listed, approximately 98% were seen once; the top ten hold about 0.45%. This chain connects TRBV19 to TRBJ1-5; possibly TRBD1 for D (5 bases). Sample: naive CD4+ T cells sorted from blood. Described subset: CD45RA+ positively selected. The receptor was derived from a man between 25 and 39 years old in good health. The CDR3 is CASGRAGYQPQHF. CDR3 coding DNA: TGTGCCAGCGGCAGGGCCGGGTATCAGCCCCAGCATTTT.